Below are 28 T cell receptor beta chains sequenced from a single sample in a study of Ad26.COV2.S vaccination and SARS-CoV-2 variants. Profiling relied on immunoSEQ multiplex PCR, and the TCRdb table lists in-frame clones only, not all of them. Of hundreds of thousands of clones listed, roughly 85% are singletons. Sample treatment: some 19 received Ad26.COV2.S at low or high dose, single or two shots; about 5 received placebo; per-sample allocation not given. Following the first vaccine or placebo injection, samples were taken on day 63. This sample comprised peripheral blood, obtained in a trial of Ad26.COV2.S vaccine versus placebo. Receptor source: a person between 18 and 65 years old who received the Ad26.COV2.S COVID-19 vaccine or a placebo.

This sequence joins TRBV6-1 and TRBJ1-1, with D unresolved. This CDR3 has 14 amino acids. V lost 2 bases to trimming and J lost 1 base, with 8 bases between them. Germline CDR1 is MNHNS and CDR2 is SASEGT. The DNA of the CDR3 is TGTGCCAGCAGTGAATCACCTCGGAACACTGAAGCTTTCTTT. Its translation is CASSESPRNTEAFF.

The chain uses TRBV6-2 or TRBV6-3 and TRBJ2-7; 12 bases are shared with TRBD2. Germline V lookup: CDR1 MNHEY, CDR2 SVGEGT. This CDR3 is 15 amino acids long. Trimming at V came to 2 bases and at J to 5 bases, leaving 4 bases not matched to a gene. The CDR3 sequence is CASSYGGLAGNEQYF. CDR3 sequence (DNA): TGTGCCAGCAGTTACGGCGGACTAGCGGGGAACGAGCAGTACTTC.

The chain couples TRBV2 to TRBJ2-2; D could derive from TRBD1 or TRBD2 (6 bases each). Germline V gives CDR1 SNHLY, CDR2 FYNNEI. This CDR3 has 12 residues. Trimming cost V 11 bases and J 3 bases, with 10 bases left between them. For the CDR3, the DNA is TGTGCCGGGGGCGGGGACACCGGGGAGCTGTTTTTT. Translation: CAGGGDTGELFF. The entire variable domain, with the rest obtained from reference TRBV2 and TRBJ2-2, is as follows: EPEVTQTPSHQVTQMGQEVILRCVPISNHLYFYWYRQILGQKVEFLVSFYNNEISEKSEIFDDQFSVERPDGSNFTLKIRSTKLEDSAMYFCAGGGDTGELFFGEGSRLTVL.

The chain carries TRBV18 and TRBJ1-4; tentatively, D is TRBD1 (6 bases). The V end lost 1 base, the J end lost 3 bases, and 9 bases lay between the germline ends. Germline V gives CDR1 KGHSH, CDR2 LQKENI. The CDR3 has 15 residues. The CDR3 is CASSPRQAANEKLFF. CDR3 nucleotides: TGTGCCAGCTCACCACGACAGGCGGCTAATGAAAAACTGTTTTTT.

This clone was picked up a small number of times. The chain couples TRBV29-1 to TRBJ2-2; perhaps TRBD2 as D (6 bases). In germline, CDR1 is SQVTM, CDR2 ANQGSEA. The CDR3 runs 13 residues. Between the trimmed V and J ends, which lost 8 bases and 0 bases, there was a span of 10 bases. The CDR3 is CSTGTSNTGELFF. CDR3 DNA sequence: TGCAGCACCGGGACTTCGAACACCGGGGAGCTGTTTTTT.

This clone was counted only a few times. The J gene is TRBJ1-1, the V gene TRBV7-3; D remains ambiguous. Trimming stripped 0 bases from V and 4 bases from J, with 9 bases between. Germline V gene data show CDR1 as SGHTA and CDR2 as FQGTGA. The CDR3 spans 14 residues. CDR3 DNA sequence: TGTGCCAGCAGCTTAACTGGGAGGGTCACTGAAGCTTTCTTT. This encodes CASSLTGRVTEAFF.

The V gene is TRBV7-2, the J gene TRBJ2-5, with unresolved D. Trimming stripped 1 base from V and 7 bases from J, with 10 bases between. This CDR3 has 13 amino acids. Germline CDR1 SGHTA, CDR2 FQGNSA. The CDR3 bases are TGTGCCAGCAGCTTAGAGGGCACGCCGACCCAGTACTTC. Residues: CASSLEGTPTQYF. Full variable domain (remainder filled in from reference TRBV7-2 and TRBJ2-5): GAGVSQSPSNKVTEKGKDVELRCDPISGHTALYWYRQSLGQGLEFLIYFQGNSAPDKSGLPSDRFSAERTGGSVSTLTIQRTQQEDSAVYLCASSLEGTPTQYFGPGTRLLVL.

This clone has just a few counts. The chain is built from TRBV5-1 and TRBJ1-6; 12 positions agree with TRBD1. Germline values: CDR1 SGHRS, CDR2 YFSETQ. V trimming: 2 bases; J trimming: 9 bases; junction bases outside the gene matches: 6. The length of the CDR3 is 16 residues. The CDR3 bases are TGCGCCAGCAGCTTAGACGGGACAGGGGGCGGTTCACCCCTCCACTTT. Amino acids: CASSLDGTGGGSPLHF.

This clone was counted a few times. This chain connects TRBV6-6 to TRBJ1-2; TRBD1 matches 7 bases. The germline V gene encodes CDR1 MNHNY and CDR2 SVGAGI (reference sequence). The CDR3 loop spans 12 amino acids. J was trimmed by 7 bases and V by 6 bases; bases with no gene match: 5. CDR3 in amino acids: CASSLQGVGYTF. DNA of the CDR3: TGTGCCAGCAGCCTCCAGGGGGTTGGCTACACCTTC.

V and J are TRBV21-1 and TRBJ1-1; the table's TRBD1 call for D was not verified on the DNA. TRBV21-1 is tagged as a pseudogene. The CDR3 totals 17 residues. The CDR3 is CASSKYLLRGQGTEAFF. CDR3 nucleotides: TGTGCCAGCAGCAAATACCTACTCAGGGGGCAGGGTACTGAAGCTTTCTTT.

The genes are TRBV6-5 and TRBJ1-2, with 9 positions matching TRBD1. V shed 1 base, J shed 5 bases, and the junction held 5 bases outside the gene matches. This CDR3 is 15 amino acids long. The germline CDR1 and CDR2 sequences are MNHEY and SVGAGI. The CDR3 DNA sequence: TGTGCCAGCAGTTACTTGACAGGGGGAGGTTATGGCTACACCTTC. Translation gives CASSYLTGGGYGYTF.

This clone was seen only a few times. CDR3 coding DNA: TGTGCCTCGGGGGACAGGGCCGAAAAACTGTTTTTT. As protein: CASGDRAEKLFF. V is TRBV12-3 or TRBV12-4 and J is TRBJ1-4; TRBD1 agrees at 9 bases. J lost 8 bases, V lost 11 bases, and 6 bases had no gene match. The CDR3 is 12 residues long.

J is TRBJ2-7 and V is TRBV6-5; TRBD1 matches at 9 bases. V was pared by 5 bases and J by 4 bases, with 6 bases of the junction left unmatched. CDR1 MNHEY and CDR2 SVGAGI come from the germline V gene. The CDR3 runs to 14 residues. CDR3 amino acids: CASSRTGEGYEQYF. Written as DNA, the CDR3 is TGTGCCAGCAGTCGGACAGGGGAGGGATACGAGCAGTACTTC.

This clone was found a few times. The chain carries TRBV11-2 and TRBJ2-1; D not certain. The germline V gene encodes CDR1 SGHAT and CDR2 FQNNGV. The CDR3 consists of 12 residues. V was clipped by 1 base and J by 12 bases, with 10 bases between them. The CDR3 protein is CASSLGPVGQFF. DNA of the CDR3: TGTGCCAGCAGCTTAGGCCCAGTGGGGCAGTTCTTC.

The chain employs TRBV5-1 and TRBJ2-3, with TRBD2 matching 8 bases. From germline, CDR1 is SGHRS and CDR2 YFSETQ. Unmatched junction bases numbered 28, after V lost 4 bases and J lost 3 bases. CDR3 length: 22 residues. CDR3 bases: TGCGCCAGCAGCCCCGGTAGCGGGGAGAGTTCTTGGTTAGTCGTTATGACAGATACGCAGTATTTT. Translating it yields CASSPGSGESSWLVVMTDTQYF. Based on the CDR3 plus reference TRBV5-1 and TRBJ2-3, the full variable domain is KAGVTQTPRYLIKTRGQQVTLSCSPISGHRSVSWYQQTPGQGLQFLFEYFSETQRNKGNFPGRFSGRQFSNSRSEMNVSTLELGDSALYLCASSPGSGESSWLVVMTDTQYFGPGTRLTVL.

Comments on this clone: The junction differs from germline at one of its ends, possibly a read error. The V gene is TRBV11-2, the J gene TRBJ2-7; 8 bases are a match to TRBD2. Germline CDR1 is SGHAT and CDR2 is FQNNGV. The CDR3 length is 17 residues. The CDR3 is CASSLDIAGSSGYEQYF. As DNA, the CDR3 is TGTGCCAGCAGCCTAGATATAGCGGGGTCCTCAGGCTACGAGCAGTACTTC.

CDR3 residues: CASSESGRGFYGYTF. The DNA for the CDR3 is TGCGCCAGCAGTGAGTCCGGGCGGGGATTCTATGGCTACACCTTC. This sequence joins TRBV10-1 and TRBJ1-2; D uncertain. Deletions cut 0 bases from V and 4 bases from J, with 12 bases between. This CDR3 region has 15 residues. Germline CDR1 and CDR2: WNHNN and SYGVQD (reference sequence).

The chain has TRBV19 and TRBJ1-6, with 8 bases identical to TRBD1. The CDR3 is made up of 16 amino acids. V lost 3 bases to trimming and J lost 6 bases; unmatched junction nucleotides: 7. The germline V gene has CDR1 LNHDA and CDR2 SQIVND (reference sequence). As DNA, the CDR3 is TGTGCCAGTAGTATCCAGGGGGCCGGGTCTAATTCACCCCTCCACTTT. Amino acid sequence: CASSIQGAGSNSPLHF.

This clone was seen once. The chain combines TRBV21-1 with TRBJ1-2. TRBV21-1 is recorded as a pseudogene. The CDR3 consists of 14 residues. This chain's CDR3 is CASSTRTDHYGYTF. CDR3 sequence (DNA): TGTGCCAGCAGCACGCGGACGGACCATTATGGCTACACCTTC.

With regard to this clone: Other DNA sequences within the sample encode an identical CDR3. This sequence joins TRBV27 and TRBJ1-1, with D possibly matching TRBD1 (6 bases). Trimming removed 5 bases at V and 4 bases at J, with 8 bases between. CDR1 MNHEY and CDR2 SMNVEV come from the germline V gene (reference sequence). The CDR3 length is 12 residues. The CDR3 DNA reads TGTGCCAGCAGTCCCAGGGGCACTGAAGCTTTCTTT. As protein: CASSPRGTEAFF.

The chain joins TRBV2 to TRBJ1-1, with no clear D. Trimming cost V 7 bases and J 4 bases, with 19 bases left between them. This CDR3 is built from 15 residues. CDR1 and CDR2 from the germline V gene are SNHLY and FYNNEI. CDR3 amino acids: CASTSGQAGGTEAFF. The DNA for the CDR3 is TGTGCCAGCACGAGTGGGCAAGCAGGCGGCACTGAAGCTTTCTTT.

J is TRBJ1-1 and V is TRBV20-1; D is unresolved. Between the trimmed V and J ends, which lost 3 bases and 1 base, there was a span of 12 bases. Germline CDR1 and CDR2: DFQATT and SNEGSKA (reference sequence). This CDR3 comprises 14 residues. The CDR3 DNA sequence: TGCAGTGCTAGTGTTTCTGGGCCGAACACTGAAGCTTTCTTT. Amino acid sequence: CSASVSGPNTEAFF.

This rearrangement joins TRBV21-1 to TRBJ1-3. TRBV21-1 is termed a pseudogene. This CDR3 is 9 amino acids long. CDR3 loop: CASRNGIYF. The CDR3 nucleotides read TGTGCCAGCAGGAACGGGATCTATTTT.

The sample holds a few counts of this clone. V gene TRBV4-1 combines with J gene TRBJ2-3; D possibly corresponds to TRBD2 (6 bases). Germline-derived CDR1 and CDR2 are MGHRA and YSYEKL. The germline V and J ends were trimmed by 0 bases and 0 bases, with 13 bases remaining between them. This CDR3 has 17 amino acids. The CDR3 nucleotides are TGCGCCAGCAGCCAAGATCCTTCGGGGGTGAGCACAGATACGCAGTATTTT. Translating it yields CASSQDPSGVSTDTQYF.

The rearrangement joins TRBV27 to TRBJ1-1, with 12 positions matching TRBD1. V shed 4 bases, J shed 2 bases, and the junction held 8 bases outside the gene matches. CDR1 MNHEY and CDR2 SMNVEV come from the germline V gene (reference sequence). The CDR3 runs to 17 residues. CDR3 sequence reads: CASSSPGQGARNTEAFF. DNA of the CDR3: TGTGCCAGCAGTTCCCCGGGACAGGGGGCCCGAAACACTGAAGCTTTCTTT.

This sequence joins TRBV19 and TRBJ2-5; no reliable D call. There are 13 residues in the CDR3. Per the germline V gene, CDR1 is LNHDA and CDR2 is SQIVND (reference sequence). V was shortened by 8 bases and J by 5 bases, with 15 bases between the two germline ends. For the CDR3, the DNA is TGTGCCAGTGCCTACGATGGGGTGGAGACCCAGTACTTC. As protein: CASAYDGVETQYF.

The chain uses TRBV15 and TRBJ2-7; 10 nucleotides align to TRBD2. With 3 bases clipped from V and 2 bases from J, the junction kept 10 bases outside the gene matches. This CDR3 has 17 amino acids. Germline assignment: CDR1 LNHNV and CDR2 YYDKDF (reference sequence). CDR3 in DNA: TGTGCCACCAGCAGTCGGCTAGCGGGGGTGTCAGCCTACGAGCAGTACTTC. This encodes CATSSRLAGVSAYEQYF.

About this clone: The junction departs from the called germline gene at one end, perhaps through a read error. This chain links TRBV4-3 with TRBJ2-3; D not certain. This CDR3 has 13 amino acids. The germline CDR1 and CDR2 sequences are LGHNA and YSLEER. The CDR3 reads CASSQEGTDTQYF. The CDR3 DNA reads as TGCGCCAGCAGCCAAGAGGGCACCGATACGCAGTATTTT.